These 3 T cell receptor beta chains were sequenced from one sample in a study of blood T cell repertoires in COVID-19 (TCRdb year 2020). Receptor libraries were prepared by the immunoSEQ multiplex PCR assay. Sourced from immuneACCESS, this table was stored by TCRdb with only in-frame sequences that have V and J called. A share of the clones is absent; for the studies checked, an unresolved V gene accounts for under half, and the remainder has no known explanation. This sample lists 370,000 or so clones; about 90% were detected once. Of the sample, 1.3% falls within the top ten clones. Sequenced: PBMCs or T cells enriched from blood (not recorded which). The receptors come from a man aged 30 to 39 who had recovered from COVID-19.

The chain combines TRBV4-2 with TRBJ2-2; TRBD1 is a possible D gene (6 bases). CDR1 is LGHNA, CDR2 YNFKEQ, per germline. This CDR3 spans 16 amino acids. V lost 0 bases and J lost 0, with 8 bases in between. The CDR3 sequence is CASSQEHRANTGELFF. For the CDR3, the DNA is TGTGCCAGCAGCCAAGAACACAGGGCGAACACCGGGGAGCTGTTTTTT.

This chain connects TRBV10-3 to TRBJ1-2, with D hard to call. Between the trimmed V and J ends, which lost 3 bases and 10 bases, there was a span of 15 bases. The CDR3 consists of 13 residues. CDR1 and CDR2 from the germline V gene are ENHRY and SYGVKD. The CDR3 loop is CAISEAAGGYYTF. CDR3 nucleotide sequence: TGTGCCATCAGTGAAGCGGCAGGCGGTTACTACACCTTC.

The chain is built from TRBV30 and TRBJ1-1; D gene ambiguous. The CDR3 is made up of 12 amino acids. Germline values: CDR1 GTSNPN, CDR2 SVGIG (reference sequence). The V gene lost 8 bases and the J gene lost 2 bases, with 12 bases spanning the gap. The CDR3 coding sequence is TGTGCCGGGGTGGAGGGAAACACTGAAGCTTTCTTT. Translating gives CAGVEGNTEAFF.